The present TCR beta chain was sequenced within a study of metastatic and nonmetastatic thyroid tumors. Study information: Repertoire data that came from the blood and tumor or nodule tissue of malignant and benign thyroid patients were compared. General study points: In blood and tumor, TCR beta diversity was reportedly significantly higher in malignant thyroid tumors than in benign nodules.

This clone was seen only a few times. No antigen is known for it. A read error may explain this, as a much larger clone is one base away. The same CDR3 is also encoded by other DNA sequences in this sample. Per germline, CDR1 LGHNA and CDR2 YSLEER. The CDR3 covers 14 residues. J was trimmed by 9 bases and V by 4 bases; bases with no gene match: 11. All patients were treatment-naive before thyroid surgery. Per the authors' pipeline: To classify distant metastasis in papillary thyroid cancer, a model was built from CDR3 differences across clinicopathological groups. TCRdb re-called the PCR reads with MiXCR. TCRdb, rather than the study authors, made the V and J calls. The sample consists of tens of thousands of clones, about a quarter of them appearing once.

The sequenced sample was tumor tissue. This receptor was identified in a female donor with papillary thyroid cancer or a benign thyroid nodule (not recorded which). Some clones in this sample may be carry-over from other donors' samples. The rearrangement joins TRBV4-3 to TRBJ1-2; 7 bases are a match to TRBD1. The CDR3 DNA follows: TGCGCCAGCAGCCGTCTCCGTGACAGGGACCGCTACACCTTC. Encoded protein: CASSRLRDRDRYTF.